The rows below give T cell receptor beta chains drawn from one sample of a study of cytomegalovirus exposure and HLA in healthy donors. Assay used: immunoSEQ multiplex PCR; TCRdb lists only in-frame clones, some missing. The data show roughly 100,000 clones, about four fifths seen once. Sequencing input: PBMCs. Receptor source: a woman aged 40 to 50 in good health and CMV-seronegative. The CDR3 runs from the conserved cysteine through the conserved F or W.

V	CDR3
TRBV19	CASKEGYTEAFF
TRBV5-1	CASSLGLPNLAKNIQYF
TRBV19	CASSISGGNGETQYF
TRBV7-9	CASSLALSGNTIYF
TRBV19	CASLGTDYQPQHF
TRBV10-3	CAISEPTSGLAKNIQYF
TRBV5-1	CASSLGGGVMNTEAFF
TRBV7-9	CACTERGRPNTGELFF
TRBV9	CASSVTSGGNTPQYF
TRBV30	CAWSVGGNTEAFF
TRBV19	CASSIAGGGTGELFF
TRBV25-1	CASSESLRDSHYGYTF
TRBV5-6	CASILRGPGGYTF
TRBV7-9	CASSAWTGKGEAFF
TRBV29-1	CSVTVAEQFF
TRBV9	CASSVGQGEKLFF
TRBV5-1	CASSSGQGAPYGYTF
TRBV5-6	CASSGGESREQYF
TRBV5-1	CASSLGAGGLQETQYF
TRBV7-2	CASSGTGLTNEKLFF
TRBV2	CASSVAGLNTGELFF
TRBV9	CASSPRGVAGGPATDTQYF
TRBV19	CASSRGEASSGNTIYF